The 28 T cell receptor beta chains below were found in one sample sequenced in a study of blood T cell repertoires in COVID-19. TCRdb's table, derived via immunoSEQ multiplex PCR, lists solely in-frame clones and lacks some. The profile shows hundreds of thousands of clones, 88% of them singletons. The sequencing input was PBMCs or T cells enriched from blood (not recorded which). The source is a woman aged 40-49 years with acute COVID-19.

The V call is TRBV30, the J call TRBJ1-1; maybe TRBD1 (6 bases). Germline values: CDR1 GTSNPN, CDR2 SVGIG (reference sequence). The CDR3 spans 12 residues. Trimming removed 4 bases at V and 8 bases at J, with 14 bases between. In DNA, the CDR3 is TGTGCCTGGAATCCCCTAACAGGGGAAGCTTTCTTT. Translated: CAWNPLTGEAFF.

J is TRBJ1-2 and V is TRBV5-1, with D maybe TRBD1 (6 bases). CDR3 length: 16 amino acids. Trimming took off 0 bases at V and 4 bases at J, with 16 bases between the two ends. Germline CDR1 and CDR2: SGHRS and YFSETQ. The CDR3 DNA sequence: TGCGCCAGCAGCTTGGAAGGGGACACGACAATCTATGGCTACACCTTC. Protein product: CASSLEGDTTIYGYTF.

On this clone itself: This sample also contains other DNA sequences that code for the same CDR3. V and J are TRBV19 and TRBJ1-6; TRBD1 is a possible D gene (5 bases). There are 12 residues in the CDR3. Germline V gene lookup returns CDR1 LNHDA and CDR2 SQIVND (reference sequence). V lost 3 bases and J 8 bases, leaving 5 bases between the germline ends. CDR3: CASSIRDSPLHF. Here the CDR3 DNA reads TGTGCCAGTAGTATCAGGGATTCACCCCTCCACTTT.

The genes are TRBV19 and TRBJ1-1; no clear D. This CDR3 has 15 amino acids. Trimming pared 3 bases from V and 2 bases from J, leaving 13 bases between. Germline V gives CDR1 LNHDA, CDR2 SQIVND (reference sequence). Here the CDR3 reads CASSIPLGSNTEAFF. The CDR3 DNA sequence: TGTGCCAGTAGTATCCCCCTGGGCAGCAACACTGAAGCTTTCTTT.

This clone was counted only a few times. The rearrangement joins TRBV9 to TRBJ1-1; a weak D match, TRBD1 (5 bases). CDR1 and CDR2 (germline): SGDLS, YYNGEE. The CDR3 is 13 amino acids. V was pared by 0 bases and J by 9 bases, with 12 bases between. DNA of the CDR3: TGTGCCAGCAGCGTAGATCCTGGGGCTCAAGCTTTCTTT. Residues: CASSVDPGAQAFF.

This chain connects TRBV2 to TRBJ2-7; D not resolved. The CDR3 is 17 residues long. V was clipped by 3 bases and J by 1 base, with 19 bases between them. Germline lookup yields CDR1 SNHLY and CDR2 FYNNEI. CDR3 protein: CASSDRSGRILSYEQYF. Here the CDR3 DNA reads TGTGCCAGCAGTGACAGGTCCGGTCGGATTCTGTCCTACGAGCAGTACTTC.

The gene calls are TRBV12-3 or TRBV12-4 and TRBJ1-1, with D possibly TRBD1 on 5 matching bases. This CDR3 is built from 12 residues. V lost 7 bases, J lost 7 bases, and 13 bases lay in between. The DNA of the CDR3 is TGTGCCAGCACTATTGGGGGGGTTGAAGCTTTCTTT. Its protein is CASTIGGVEAFF.

V gene TRBV5-1 combines with J gene TRBJ2-3; TRBD1 agrees at 8 bases. CDR3 length: 15 amino acids. Germline V gene data show CDR1 as SGHRS and CDR2 as YFSETQ. The ends lost 0 bases at V and 1 base at J; junction bases unmatched: 1. CDR3 nucleotide sequence: TGCGCCAGCAGCTTGGCGGACAGGGGCACAGATACGCAGTATTTT. Encoded protein: CASSLADRGTDTQYF.

The chain uses TRBV25-1 and TRBJ1-1, with a possible D match to TRBD1 (6 bases). The CDR3 sequence is 13 residues long. V was clipped by 2 bases and J by 4 bases, with 8 bases between them. Germline V gene lookup returns CDR1 MGHDK and CDR2 SYGVNS. CDR3 residues: CASSEPGATEAFF. In DNA, the CDR3 is TGTGCCAGCAGTGAACCAGGGGCCACTGAAGCTTTCTTT.

This sequence joins TRBV12-3 or TRBV12-4 and TRBJ1-1, with D perhaps TRBD1 (5 bases). The V and J ends lost 2 bases and 10 bases respectively, with 11 bases between them. This CDR3 is built from 12 residues. CDR3: CASSLFGQGAFF. In DNA, the CDR3 is TGTGCCAGCAGTTTATTCGGCCAGGGAGCTTTCTTT.

This rearrangement joins TRBV4-2 to TRBJ2-1; 9 bases fit TRBD2. The J segment lost 5 bases and the V segment lost 0 bases, leaving 8 bases of the junction unmatched. Germline-derived CDR1 and CDR2 are LGHNA and YNFKEQ. The CDR3 loop spans 17 amino acids. CDR3 nucleotide sequence: TGTGCCAGCAGCCAAGATTTCCCGCGGGGGGGAAACAATGAGCAGTTCTTC. Translating gives CASSQDFPRGGNNEQFF.

The chain carries TRBV18 and TRBJ2-1; 7 bases align to TRBD1. J was trimmed by 4 bases and V by 3 bases; bases with no gene match: 9. Germline loops: CDR1 KGHSH, CDR2 LQKENI. CDR3 length: 16 amino acids. The CDR3 DNA sequence: TGTGCCAGCTCACCCATTAACAGGGGTGGGTACAATGAGCAGTTCTTC. It translates to CASSPINRGGYNEQFF.

V usage is TRBV4-2 and J usage is TRBJ1-5, with unresolved D. CDR3 size: 19 residues. V was clipped by 4 bases and J by 0 bases, with 22 bases between them. CDR1 LGHNA and CDR2 YNFKEQ come from the germline V gene. Here the CDR3 reads CASSPKIGFRGYSNQPQHF. In DNA, the CDR3 is TGTGCCAGCAGCCCGAAGATAGGATTTCGGGGTTATAGCAATCAGCCCCAGCATTTT.

V is TRBV9 and J is TRBJ1-2, with D perhaps TRBD1 (6 bases). Trimming shortened V by 4 bases and J by 6 bases, and 13 bases separated the two germline ends. CDR3 length: 13 amino acids. Looked up from germline, CDR1 is SGDLS and CDR2 is YYNGEE. CDR3 bases: TGTGCCAGCAGCCCCCAAGACAGGCATGGCTACACCTTC. Its protein product is CASSPQDRHGYTF. Variable domain in full (rest from reference TRBV9 and TRBJ1-2): DSGVTQTPKHLITATGQRVTLRCSPRSGDLSVYWYQQSLDQGLQFLIQYYNGEERAKGNILERFSAQQFPDLHSELNLSSLELGDSALYFCASSPQDRHGYTFGSGTRLTVV.

The chain has TRBV12-3 or TRBV12-4 and TRBJ1-2; D possibly corresponds to TRBD1 (6 bases). The CDR3 has 13 residues. Deletions cut 5 bases from V and 3 bases from J, with 10 bases between. The CDR3 DNA sequence: TGTGCCAGCAGTCCCGACAGGTACTATGGCTACACCTTC. Its protein product is CASSPDRYYGYTF.

The J gene is TRBJ1-3, the V gene TRBV15, with no clear D. Germline CDR1 and CDR2: LNHNV and YYDKDF (reference sequence). There are 16 residues in the CDR3. V lost 0 bases to trimming and J lost 0 bases, with 9 bases between them. The CDR3 bases are TGTGCCACCAGCAGAGATCAGTTAAGCTCTGGAAACACCATATATTTT. It is translated as CATSRDQLSSGNTIYF.

This clone occurred once. As DNA, the CDR3 is TGTGCCAGCACTTGGGGAGCGGGTAGTCGAGATGAGCAGTTCTTC. It yields the protein CASTWGAGSRDEQFF. The V call is TRBV19, the J call TRBJ2-1, with a weak D call TRBD2 (6 bases). CDR3 size: 15 residues. Germline loops: CDR1 LNHDA, CDR2 SQIVND (reference sequence). Trimming left V 9 bases short and J 8 bases short, with 23 bases between.

This clone appeared many times. The genes are TRBV6-5 and TRBJ1-3; D remains ambiguous. The CDR3 is 13 residues long. V shed 10 bases and J shed 0 bases, with 10 bases lying between them. Germline-derived CDR1 and CDR2 are MNHEY and SVGAGI. CDR3 in amino acids: CATHSSSGNTIYF. In DNA, the CDR3 is TGTGCCACCCACTCAAGCTCTGGAAACACCATATATTTT.

The chain employs TRBV7-8 and TRBJ2-5; 8 bases are a match to TRBD1. Germline V gene data show CDR1 as SGHVS and CDR2 as FQNEAQ. V lost 6 bases, J lost 5 bases, and 11 bases stayed unmatched. This CDR3 spans 15 amino acids. CDR3 loop: CASSPGQGQWETQYF. As DNA, the CDR3 is TGTGCCAGCAGTCCTGGACAGGGTCAATGGGAGACCCAGTACTTC.

This clone has a handful of counts. V gene TRBV7-9 combines with J gene TRBJ1-3; D gene uncertain. V was trimmed by 4 bases and J by 0 bases, leaving 10 bases between them. The CDR3 contains 15 residues. Germline loops: CDR1 SEHNR, CDR2 FQNEAQ (reference sequence). CDR3 residues: CASSSGVNSGNTIYF. In DNA form, the CDR3 reads TGTGCCAGCAGCTCCGGTGTGAACTCTGGAAACACCATATATTTT.

CDR3 residues: CASSSDRKTTGELFF. The CDR3 coding sequence is TGTGCCAGCAGTTCCGACAGGAAGACGACCGGGGAGCTGTTTTTT. J is TRBJ2-2 and V is TRBV5-4, with D possibly matching TRBD1 (6 bases). The CDR3 consists of 15 residues. V was cut by 5 bases and J by 5 bases, with 16 bases left in between. In germline, CDR1 is SGHNT, CDR2 YYREEE (reference sequence).

This clone turned up a few times. This sequence joins TRBV5-1 and TRBJ2-1; 7 positions agree with TRBD2. V lost 0 bases and J lost 4; bases outside the gene matches: 4. The germline CDR1 and CDR2 sequences are SGHRS and YFSETQ. The CDR3 has 15 residues. The CDR3 loop reads CASSLGASGYNEQFF. DNA for the CDR3: TGCGCCAGCAGCTTGGGGGCTAGCGGTTACAATGAGCAGTTCTTC.

V usage is TRBV4-1 and J usage is TRBJ2-1; 11 nucleotides align to TRBD2. Germline V CDR1 and CDR2: MGHRA, YSYEKL. The junction had 0 bases not matched to a gene; V was cut back by 3 bases and J by 2 bases. This CDR3 comprises 15 residues. This CDR3 reads CASSQGLAAYNEQFF. The CDR3 coding sequence is TGCGCCAGCAGCCAGGGACTAGCGGCCTACAATGAGCAGTTCTTC.

The chain couples TRBV5-1 to TRBJ2-5; the match to TRBD1 covers 7 bases. CDR1 and CDR2 (germline): SGHRS, YFSETQ. J was trimmed by 2 bases and V by 6 bases; bases with no gene match: 4. The CDR3 is 13 residues long. CDR3 DNA: TGCGCCAGCACGCGACAGGGTCAAGAGACCCAGTACTTC. Its protein is CASTRQGQETQYF.

This clone appeared a single time. The rearrangement uses TRBV18 and TRBJ2-7, with 10 bases fitting TRBD1. The CDR3 covers 15 residues. The J segment lost 3 bases and the V segment lost 0 bases, leaving 2 bases of the junction unmatched. Germline CDR1 is KGHSH and CDR2 is LQKENI. The CDR3 protein is CASSPPGQGFYEQYF. CDR3 DNA: TGTGCCAGCTCACCACCGGGACAGGGGTTCTACGAGCAGTACTTC.

The V call is TRBV5-1, the J call TRBJ2-5, with 9 bases aligning to TRBD2. Trimming cost V 1 base and J 4 bases; bases outside gene matches: 5. The length of the CDR3 is 15 residues. Germline loops: CDR1 SGHRS, CDR2 YFSETQ. DNA for the CDR3: TGCGCCAGCAGCTTGAATCAGCGGGGGGTAGAGACCCAGTACTTC. It encodes CASSLNQRGVETQYF.

This chain connects TRBV2 to TRBJ1-2, with D possibly TRBD1 on 6 matching bases. The CDR3 loop spans 13 amino acids. The V end lost 1 base, the J end lost 9 bases, and 12 bases lay between the germline ends. Germline values: CDR1 SNHLY, CDR2 FYNNEI. DNA for the CDR3: TGTGCCAGCAGTGAAGTTCAGGGGACGAGCTACACCTTC. The encoded protein is CASSEVQGTSYTF.

This clone showed up just a few times. This chain joins TRBV2 and TRBJ1-1; D unresolved. V lost 6 bases and J 1 base, leaving 12 bases between the germline ends. The CDR3 runs to 14 residues. Germline-derived CDR1 and CDR2 are SNHLY and FYNNEI. In nucleotides, the CDR3 is TGTGCCAGCAGCGTAACGAACAGGAACACTGAAGCTTTCTTT. It is translated as CASSVTNRNTEAFF. Full variable domain (outside the CDR3, taken from reference TRBV2 and TRBJ1-1): EPEVTQTPSHQVTQMGQEVILRCVPISNHLYFYWYRQILGQKVEFLVSFYNNEISEKSEIFDDQFSVERPDGSNFTLKIRSTKLEDSAMYFCASSVTNRNTEAFFGQGTRLTVV.